The present T cell receptor beta chain was sequenced within a study of blood T cell repertoires in COVID-19. Donors of Cohort 3 who recovered were those that had two negative PCRs, clearance, or symptom resolution. Under the authors' procedure: Estimation of nucleated cell counts relied on the amplification of reference gene primers. TCRdb keeps only in-frame clones here, not all; method: immunoSEQ multiplex PCR. Clone size and V and J calls were adopted from that table, with D and trimming inferred from the DNA. The sample shows over 150,000 clones, around 80% of them seen only once. Germline loops: CDR1 SQVTM, CDR2 ANQGSEA. Trimming removed 6 bases from V and 3 bases from J; junction bases left unmatched: 8. The CDR3 totals 13 residues.

The sequencing input was PBMCs or T cells enriched from blood (not recorded which). The sequence was collected from a woman aged 45 to 65 who had recovered from COVID-19. The genes are TRBV29-1 and TRBJ2-7, with TRBD1 identical over 7 bases. CDR3 coding DNA: TGCAGCGTCAAAGGGACAGCTTACTACGAGCAGTACTTC. This encodes CSVKGTAYYEQYF.